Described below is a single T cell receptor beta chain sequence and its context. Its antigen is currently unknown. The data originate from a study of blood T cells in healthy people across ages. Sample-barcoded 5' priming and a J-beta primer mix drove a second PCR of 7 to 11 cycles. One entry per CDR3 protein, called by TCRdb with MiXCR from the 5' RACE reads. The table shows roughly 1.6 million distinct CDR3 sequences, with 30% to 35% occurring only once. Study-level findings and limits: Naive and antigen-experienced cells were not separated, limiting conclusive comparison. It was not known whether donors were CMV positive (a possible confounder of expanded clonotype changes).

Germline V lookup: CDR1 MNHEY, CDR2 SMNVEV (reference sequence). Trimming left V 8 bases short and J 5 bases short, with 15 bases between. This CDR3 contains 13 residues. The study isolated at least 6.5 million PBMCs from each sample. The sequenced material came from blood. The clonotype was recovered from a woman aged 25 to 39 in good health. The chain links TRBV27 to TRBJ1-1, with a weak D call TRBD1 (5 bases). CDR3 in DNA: TGTGCCAGCTGGAGGGCGGCAGGGACTGAAGCTTTCTTT. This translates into CASWRAAGTEAFF.